This TCR beta chain came from a study of T cell responses to AZD1222 COVID-19 vaccine. Study observations and caveats: Females outnumbered males among donors, who were mostly white British; clonal diversity was possibly underestimated.

There are 15 residues in the CDR3. Trimming removed 7 bases from V and 10 bases from J; junction bases left unmatched: 14. Germline CDR1 reads LNHDA; CDR2 reads SQIVND (reference sequence). Generated by immunoSEQ multiplex PCR, the TCRdb table keeps only in-frame clones and is missing some. The sample lists about 56,000 clones, 65% to 90% occurring once. This clone has only a few counts. Its antigen is as yet unknown. The sequenced sample was peripheral blood, obtained 28 days after the second AZD1222 dose. The source of this sequence is an adult who received the AZD1222 COVID-19 vaccine. The chain couples TRBV19 to TRBJ1-4; the match to TRBD1 covers 8 bases. The chain's CDR3 is CASTTGETGQAKLFF. The CDR3 nucleotides read TGTGCCAGTACGACAGGGGAGACAGGGCAAGCAAAACTGTTTTTT.